This entry concerns a single T cell receptor (beta chain). The PCR used 60 Vbeta and 13 Jbeta primers. Produced via immunoSEQ multiplex PCR; TCRdb's table is partial and in-frame only. The sample carries more than 80,000 clones, around four fifths recorded once. This CDR3 contains 14 residues. Trimming removed 3 bases from V and 3 bases from J, with 8 bases in between. The germline CDR1 and CDR2 sequences are MDHEN and SYDVKM. This record belongs to a study of cytomegalovirus exposure and HLA in healthy donors. The clonotype comes from a woman between 35 and 50 years old in good health and CMV-seropositive. What was sequenced was PBMCs. The rearrangement joins TRBV28 to TRBJ1-4; D is ambiguous. CDR3 DNA: TGTGCCAGCAGTTTGTGGCAGGCTAATGAAAAACTGTTTTTT. It is translated as CASSLWQANEKLFF.